This T cell receptor (beta chain) was sequenced in a study of T cells in Graves' hyperthyroidism and ophthalmopathy (dated by TCRdb to 2018 to 2020). Broadly, across the study: Peripheral blood was collected at initial diagnosis, before any treatment. The approximately 90 discovery patients were divided at random into training and test sets in a 7:3 ratio. To identify TCR V-J signatures that set the groups apart, the researchers used a discovery cohort of 100 or so patients, made up of about 44 with Graves' ophthalmopathy and some 56 with stable Graves' hyperthyroidism. Whether ophthalmopathy could be predicted prospectively was tested in an independent validation cohort made up of 18 to 20 hyperthyroidism patients plus 17 patients who later progressed to ophthalmopathy. In addition, the study compared T-cell repertoires in thyroid tissue and in blood from over 5 Graves' hyperthyroidism patients. The paper describes TCR Vbeta CDR3 sequencing of 140 or so peripheral blood samples, made up of fewer than 50 ophthalmopathy patients, more than 70 hyperthyroidism patients and 17 progressor patients. After blood sampling, hyperthyroidism patients were treated with methimazole at a starting dose of 30 mg daily, and ophthalmopathy patients were treated with high-dose intravenous methylprednisolone.

On the study overall, not on this receptor specifically: In validation, the model predicted progression to ophthalmopathy with 55% to 71% sensitivity and about 72% specificity, a median of approximately 6.5 months before onset. Most expanded thyroid clonotypes (frequency above 0.001) were also detected in blood, suggesting blood repertoires may reflect thyroid immune responses. No statistical method was used to fix the sample size in advance, and group allocation was not hidden from the investigators. Ophthalmopathy was separated from stable hyperthyroidism by a 13 V-J signature model, with around 88% sensitivity and roughly 84% specificity obtained in cross-validation and 80%/75% obtained in testing.

CDR3 length: 14 amino acids, cysteine to phenylalanine. Only CDR3 DNA remains: 42 bases, in frame from the first base. Unmatched junction bases come to 6, with V trimmed by 3 bases and J by 5 bases. This clonotype was counted at least ten times. This clone's antigen is unknown. Per-base quality was not reported, and no clone a single base away is much larger than it. The TCR beta CDR3 regions were amplified from the RNA transcripts. The first round of RT-PCR for the TCR CDR3 was performed with the HTBI primer set and the Qiagen OneStep RT-PCR kit. Libraries were constructed in a second round of multiplex PCR, after which size selection and purification were carried out. Paired-end sequencing of the libraries was performed with 100 bp reads on an Illumina HiSeq2000. In the authors' own workflow: SOAPnuke was used to process the raw data, throwing out any read that contained adapters or uncalled bases, had a mean Phred below 15, or lacked an exact constant-primer or identifier match. COPE v1.2.5 was used to merge high-quality paired reads, and clonotypes were defined as unique nucleotide sequences. Clonotypes were aligned to IMGT TRBV, TRBD and TRBJ reference segments using MiTCR v1.1. The analysis was restricted to V-J combinations with a frequency above 0.0001, which together covered approximately 99% of the repertoires. The TCS score was defined as F50 (clonal expansion) divided by E x V (chaos), with BLOSUM62-based TCRdist calculated between CDR3 peptides within each V-J. Welch's t-statistics and random forest reduced 500 to 650 V-J features to 10 to 15, which were used in a naive Bayes classifier (R e1071). Starting from the raw public reads, TCRdb applied fastp trimming at Q25, assembled clones with MiXCR and retained in-frame beta chains. Every CDR3 protein is listed once, alongside the most common genes and DNA of its rows. The V and J calls and clone size are TCRdb's, not the authors'. In all, the sample holds roughly 380,000 distinct CDR3 sequences, and 15% to 20% of those were seen once. The top ten constitute 3% to 4.5% of the sample.

Stable Graves' hyperthyroidism was defined as no progression to ophthalmopathy during 18 months of follow-up. Hyperthyroidism patients were newly diagnosed, had a disease duration of under 2 months, and were aged 18 to 65 years. The study excluded patients with uncontrolled infections, other autoimmune diseases, pregnancy or lactation. Clinical symptoms, serum thyroxine and TRAb, thyroid ultrasound, and orbital computed tomography formed the basis for the diagnoses. Ficoll-Paque density gradient centrifugation was used to isolate PBMCs from 9.5 to 10 ml of fresh peripheral blood. Trizol reagent was used to extract total RNA, and RNA quality was then checked on an Agilent 2100 Bioanalyzer.

This clonotype was obtained from a woman aged 18-29 years with Graves' hyperthyroidism. Recombination joined TRBV12-3 or TRBV12-4 with TRBJ2-7, and 8 junctional nucleotides match TRBD2. The material sequenced was blood. The CDR3 region has the sequence CASSLRGDGDEQYF. The sequenced DNA is TGTGCCAGCAGTTTGCGGGGGGATGGCGACGAGCAGTACTTC.